A single sample is the source of the 11 T cell receptor beta chains below, sequenced in a study of cytomegalovirus exposure and HLA in healthy donors. 60 Vbeta and 13 Jbeta primers were used in PCR. Measured with immunoSEQ multiplex PCR; TCRdb has only the in-frame clones, and not every one. The table includes around 140,000 clones, roughly 73% detected once. Sample: PBMCs. The source of these receptors is a female donor in good health and CMV-seronegative.

The chain combines TRBV5-1 with TRBJ2-5; 7 bases fit TRBD1. Germline assignment: CDR1 SGHRS and CDR2 YFSETQ. The length of the CDR3 is 14 residues. V was clipped by 3 bases and J by 5 bases; unmatched bases: 7. CDR3 residues: CASSSSQGLETQYF. The CDR3 DNA follows: TGCGCCAGCAGCTCGTCACAGGGGTTGGAGACCCAGTACTTC. The full variable domain, rest sourced from reference TRBV5-1 and TRBJ2-5, is KAGVTQTPRYLIKTRGQQVTLSCSPISGHRSVSWYQQTPGQGLQFLFEYFSETQRNKGNFPGRFSGRQFSNSRSEMNVSTLELGDSALYLCASSSSQGLETQYFGPGTRLLVL.

The chain has TRBV7-9 and TRBJ2-1, with TRBD1 as a possible D gene (6 bases). The CDR3 sequence is 14 residues long. The germline gives CDR1 SEHNR, CDR2 FQNEAQ (reference sequence). V gave up 2 bases and J gave up 10 bases, with 15 bases separating them. DNA for the CDR3: TGTGCCAGCAGCTTACATGCAGGGGCGAGAGAGCAGTTCTTC. This translates into CASSLHAGAREQFF.

V is TRBV5-1 and J is TRBJ1-4; D is ambiguous. CDR3 length equals 16 residues. V dropped 6 bases and J dropped 6 bases, with 21 bases sitting between them. The germline CDR1 and CDR2 sequences are SGHRS and YFSETQ. In DNA, the CDR3 is TGCGCCAGCACCCCCGGGGTGGGTATTACCGATGAAAAACTGTTTTTT. Translated, it gives CASTPGVGITDEKLFF.

The chain has TRBV9 and TRBJ1-3; tentative D call: TRBD1 (5 bases). V lost 5 bases and J lost 0, with 9 bases in between. The germline CDR1 and CDR2 sequences are SGDLS and YYNGEE. The CDR3 runs to 14 residues. In nucleotides, the CDR3 is TGTGCCAGCAGAGAAGGGGACTCTGGAAACACCATATATTTT. Its protein product is CASREGDSGNTIYF.

The CDR3 DNA follows: TGTGCCAGCAGTCATTTGGGGGGTAGCGGGGGCAGTGAGCAGTTCTTC. Translated: CASSHLGGSGGSEQFF. The V gene is TRBV7-3, the J gene TRBJ2-1, with TRBD2 matching over 9 bases. The CDR3 is 16 amino acids. V was pared by 6 bases and J by 9 bases, with 15 bases of the junction left unmatched. CDR1 and CDR2 (germline): SGHTA, FQGTGA.

The V gene is TRBV7-8, the J gene TRBJ2-1, with 9 bases that match TRBD2. The CDR3 is made up of 16 amino acids. Germline V gene data show CDR1 as SGHVS and CDR2 as FQNEAQ. J gave up 4 bases and V 0 bases, and 4 bases lay outside the gene matches. CDR3 sequence: CASSLAAGGGYNEQFF. CDR3 coding DNA: TGTGCCAGCAGCTTAGCGGCGGGAGGGGGATACAATGAGCAGTTCTTC.

The chain is built from TRBV4-2 and TRBJ2-3; the match to TRBD2 covers 9 bases. Germline values: CDR1 LGHNA, CDR2 YNFKEQ. V lost 0 bases and J lost 0; bases outside the gene matches: 10. The CDR3 contains 19 residues. CDR3 DNA: TGTGCCAGCAGCCAAGATGGCGGGGGGGAGACTACTAGCACAGATACGCAGTATTTT. Translating gives CASSQDGGGETTSTDTQYF.

The rearrangement uses TRBV30 and TRBJ2-1; D may be TRBD2 (6 bases). Germline CDR1 and CDR2: GTSNPN and SVGIG (reference sequence). This CDR3 region has 15 residues. V was shortened by 1 base and J by 12 bases, with 22 bases between the two germline ends. CDR3 residues: CAWSGPHETSVWQFF. The CDR3 DNA reads as TGTGCCTGGAGTGGACCCCACGAGACTAGTGTTTGGCAGTTCTTC.

The chain employs TRBV10-3 and TRBJ2-3, with D perhaps matching TRBD2 (6 bases). CDR1 ENHRY and CDR2 SYGVKD come from the germline V gene. V lost 6 bases, J lost 0 bases, and 10 bases lay in between. CDR3 length: 14 amino acids. The CDR3 is CAIRLARSTDTQYF. The DNA for the CDR3 is TGTGCCATCAGACTAGCTCGGAGCACAGATACGCAGTATTTT.

The chain links TRBV7-9 to TRBJ2-6, with a possible D match to TRBD2 (5 bases). The CDR3 is 17 amino acids. Trimming took 5 bases from V and 0 from J, leaving 14 bases between them. The V gene's germline CDR1 is SEHNR and CDR2 FQNEAQ (reference sequence). The CDR3 here is CASSQRAGLSGANVLTF. The CDR3 nucleotides are TGTGCCAGCAGCCAGAGGGCGGGCCTCTCTGGGGCCAACGTCCTGACTTTC.

As DNA, the CDR3 is TGTGCCAGCAGCTTAGAAGGACAGGCCGCTCCAAGGAACACTGAAGCTTTCTTT. This sequence encodes CASSLEGQAAPRNTEAFF. V usage is TRBV7-9 and J usage is TRBJ1-1; 7 positions agree with TRBD1. The CDR3 runs to 18 residues. Germline V gene data show CDR1 as SEHNR and CDR2 as FQNEAQ (reference sequence). The ends lost 1 base at V and 1 base at J; junction bases unmatched: 12.